This is a list of T cell receptor beta chains from one sample in a study of cytotoxic CD8 clonotypes in ibrutinib-treated CLL. The protocol was immunoSEQ multiplex PCR, while the TCRdb copy is restricted to in-frame clones and leaves out a portion. The table has roughly 180,000 clones, around 72% seen once. Sample: PBMCs, taken after 24 months of ibrutinib treatment. These receptors all come from a human donor with chronic lymphocytic leukemia. The CDR3 runs from the conserved cysteine through the conserved F or W. The D gene is left open where the match is weak. Size tells how often a clone was seen (once, few, many) or the class of an expanded clone, and some rows leave it out.

d_call,clone_size,v_call,j_call,cdr3_nt,cdr3_aa
-,once,TRBV30,TRBJ1-1,TGTGCCTGGAGAGACATCGCGTGGAATGAAGCTTTCTTT,CAWRDIAWNEAFF
TRBD1,-,TRBV6-6,TRBJ1-1,TGTGCCAGCAGTTCCGGGACAGGGGATCGGTCTGAAGCTTTCTTT,CASSSGTGDRSEAFF
-,few,TRBV2,TRBJ1-2,TGTGCCAGCAGTGACCGCAGGGGTGGCTATGGCTACACCTTC,CASSDRRGGYGYTF
-,-,TRBV11-2,TRBJ2-7,TGTGCCAGCAGCTTAGTCCCCGGCGGGGACGAGCAGTACTTC,CASSLVPGGDEQYF
-,-,TRBV4-1,TRBJ2-7,TGCGCCAGCAGCCAAGAGCAGGGAAATTTGCACTACGAGCAGTACTTC,CASSQEQGNLHYEQYF
TRBD1,-,TRBV6-5,TRBJ1-2,TGTGCCAGCAGTTACTACACACAGGGGGCGCGGAATGGCTACACCTTC,CASSYYTQGARNGYTF
-,-,TRBV5-4,TRBJ1-2,TGTGCCAGCAGCCCGGGGGTTTGGGGGCTCTATGGCTACACCTTC,CASSPGVWGLYGYTF
-,-,TRBV6-4,TRBJ2-2,TGTGCCAGCAGTGGTAGCCAGGGCGCCGGGGAGCTGTTTTTT,CASSGSQGAGELFF
-,-,TRBV10-3,TRBJ1-1,TGTGCCATCAGTGGTCTCGTAGCTGAAGGAGCTTTCTTT,CAISGLVAEGAFF
-,-,TRBV27,TRBJ2-2,TGTGCCAGCAAACTAAACAGGGTAAACACCGGGGAGCTGTTTTTT,CASKLNRVNTGELFF
TRBD1,-,TRBV18,TRBJ1-2,TGTGCCAGCTCACCACTCGCCGGGACAGGGGATGGCTACACCTTC,CASSPLAGTGDGYTF
-,few,TRBV19,TRBJ1-4,TGTGCCAGTAGTCCGTCCTTGACTAATGAAAAACTGTTTTTT,CASSPSLTNEKLFF
-,-,TRBV14,TRBJ2-2,TGTGCCAGCAGCCAAGATACTTACGTGAGGCGGCAGGGGAACACCGGGGAGCTGTTTTTT,CASSQDTYVRRQGNTGELFF
-,-,TRBV7-6,TRBJ2-1,TGTGCCAGCAGCTTAGCCCTTTCGTTGGTCCCCAGCTCCTACAATGAGCAGTTCTTC,CASSLALSLVPSSYNEQFF
TRBD2,-,TRBV5-1,TRBJ2-1,TGCGCCAGCAGCTTCCCCCTAGCGGGAGTAGACTTGAATGAGCAGTTCTTC,CASSFPLAGVDLNEQFF
TRBD2,-,TRBV18,TRBJ2-3,TGTGCCAGCTCACCACCGGGACTAGCTCTAGATACGCAGTATTTT,CASSPPGLALDTQYF
-,-,TRBV27,TRBJ2-7,TGTGCCAGCAGTTTTAGGGGATACTCCTACGAGCAGTACTTC,CASSFRGYSYEQYF
TRBD1,once,TRBV4-3,TRBJ1-1,TGCGCCAGCAGCCCAGGACAGGGCACTGAAGCTTTCTTT,CASSPGQGTEAFF
TRBD2,-,TRBV4-2,TRBJ2-7,TGTGCCAGCAGCCAAGGAGCGGGAGGTACTTACGAGCAGTACTTC,CASSQGAGGTYEQYF
-,-,TRBV30,TRBJ2-3,TGTGCCTGGAGTGCGGGGTCGGGCGGGTCAGATACGCAGTATTTT,CAWSAGSGGSDTQYF
-,-,TRBV5-4,TRBJ2-4,TGTGCCAGCAGCTTGGCTCCCGCCATAGCCAAAAACATTCAGTACTTC,CASSLAPAIAKNIQYF
TRBD1,-,TRBV6-1,TRBJ1-1,TGTGCCAGCAGCGAGACAGGGGTTTCAGTCACTGAAGCTTTCTTT,CASSETGVSVTEAFF
-,-,TRBV7-2,TRBJ2-2,TGTGCCAGCAGCTTAGCTCAGGGGACGCCGTTTTTT,CASSLAQGTPFF
-,-,TRBV18,TRBJ2-7,TGTGCCAGCTCACCAGGATCCTACGAGCAGTACTTC,CASSPGSYEQYF
-,-,TRBV14,TRBJ1-2,TGTGCCAGCAGCCAAGATGTAACAGCTAACCTGGGCTACACCTTC,CASSQDVTANLGYTF
-,-,TRBV2,TRBJ1-1,TGTGCCAGCAGTGAAGCCCACCGAAATTTTGCAAACACTGAAGCTTTCTTT,CASSEAHRNFANTEAFF
TRBD1,-,TRBV5-1,TRBJ1-5,TGCGCCAGCAGTTGGACAGGGGGCAATCAGCCCCAGCATTTT,CASSWTGGNQPQHF
-,once,TRBV30,TRBJ1-2,TGTGCCTGGAGTGTACGTATGGGGTACTATGGCTACACCTTC,CAWSVRMGYYGYTF
-,-,TRBV6-1,TRBJ2-3,TGTGCCAGCAATAGAGGCGGATACACAGATACGCAGTATTTT,CASNRGGYTDTQYF
TRBD1,once,TRBV7-2,TRBJ2-7,TGTGCCAGCAGCTTAATACCGGGACAGGGCTCTGCCCTATGGTACTTC,CASSLIPGQGSALWYF
-,-,TRBV6-5,TRBJ2-7,TGTGCCAGCAGTTGGGCCCCCTCCTACGAGCAGTACTTC,CASSWAPSYEQYF
-,-,TRBV28,TRBJ1-2,TGTGCCAGCAGTTCCCCTACACAAATAGGGTCATCCGGCTACACCTTC,CASSSPTQIGSSGYTF
-,once,TRBV5-4,TRBJ1-2,TGTGCCAGCAGCTTGGCGCCCACGCAGCTAGGGGAAGGCTACACCTTC,CASSLAPTQLGEGYTF
-,many,TRBV2,TRBJ1-2,TGTGCCAGCAGGGTAGAAGGGGCCGGATATGGCTACACCTTC,CASRVEGAGYGYTF
-,-,TRBV25-1,TRBJ2-1,TGCGCCAGCAGTTTGGGAGTCTACAATGAGCAGTTCTTC,CASSLGVYNEQFF
-,-,TRBV5-4,TRBJ2-5,TGTGCCAGCAGCTTGGATTCTACGACCCAGTACTTC,CASSLDSTTQYF
TRBD2,once,TRBV30,TRBJ2-7,TGTGCCTGGAGTTTGGGGCTAGCGGGAGTCTACGAGCAGTACTTC,CAWSLGLAGVYEQYF
-,-,TRBV6-6,TRBJ1-1,TGTGCCAGCAACTTGGGGACCACTGAAGCTTTCTTT,CASNLGTTEAFF
TRBD2,-,TRBV18,TRBJ2-7,TGTGCCAGCTCACCACCGGCTAGCGGGAGGGCCAGTGAGCAGTACTTC,CASSPPASGRASEQYF
-,-,TRBV5-4,TRBJ1-2,TGTGCCAGCAGCCCGCCAGGGTATGGCTACACCTTC,CASSPPGYGYTF